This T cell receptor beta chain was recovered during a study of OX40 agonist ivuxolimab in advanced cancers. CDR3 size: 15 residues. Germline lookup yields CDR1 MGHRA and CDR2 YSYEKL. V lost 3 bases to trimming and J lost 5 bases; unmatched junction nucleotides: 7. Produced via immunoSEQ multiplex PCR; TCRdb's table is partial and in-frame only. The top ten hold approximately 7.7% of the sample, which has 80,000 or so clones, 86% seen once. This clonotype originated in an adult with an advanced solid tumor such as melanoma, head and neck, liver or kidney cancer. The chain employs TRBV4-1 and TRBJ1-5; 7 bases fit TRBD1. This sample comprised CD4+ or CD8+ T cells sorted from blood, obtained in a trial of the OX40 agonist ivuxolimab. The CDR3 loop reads CASSHVDRDHQPQHF. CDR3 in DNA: TGCGCCAGCAGCCACGTCGACAGGGACCATCAGCCCCAGCATTTT.